The sequence of this T cell receptor beta chain was determined in a study of T cells in localized non-small cell lung cancer. From germline, CDR1 is SQVTM and CDR2 ANQGSEA. CDR3 length equals 11 residues. V was cut by 8 bases and J by 7 bases, with 12 bases left in between. Using immunoSEQ multiplex PCR, the repertoire was profiled, and TCRdb retains in-frame clones only, with some absent. This sample carries roughly 20,000 clones, around 90% of them seen once, and the ten largest clones take approximately 12%. General observations from the study: A median of 57 of the top 100 tumor clones appeared in adjacent lung, which was paired and uninvolved. Higher T cell density in the blood was associated with longer overall survival, whereas higher adjacent-lung clonality associated with shorter survival. Highest T cell clonality was seen in uninvolved adjacent lung, surpassing that measured in tumor. Without multi-region sequencing, intratumor heterogeneity could not be excluded.

A remark on this clone: What it binds is not known.

This clonotype originated in a male donor older than 55 with stage I lung adenocarcinoma. The sample was peripheral blood, taken before any cancer treatment. The genes are TRBV29-1 and TRBJ2-1; possible D gene TRBD2, 5 bases. The chain's CDR3 is CSSGVWNEQFF. In DNA form, the CDR3 reads TGCAGCTCCGGGGTGTGGAATGAGCAGTTCTTC.